These 22 T cell receptor beta chains were all obtained from the same sample, sequenced in a study of shared clonotypes between healthy human individuals. Clones were sequenced by immunoSEQ multiplex PCR, and TCRdb holds only the in-frame ones, with some missing. In the table there are a few million clones, approximately 95% of which are singletons. The source material was naive CD4+ T cells from PBMCs. Subset here: CD45RA+ positively selected. The receptor set was obtained from a man aged 18 to 30 in good health. Some clones in this sample may be carry-over from other donors' samples.

This sequence joins TRBV4-2 and TRBJ2-5; D possibly corresponds to TRBD2 (5 bases). Per germline, CDR1 LGHNA and CDR2 YNFKEQ. The CDR3 spans 15 residues. V gave up 3 bases and J gave up 5 bases, with 16 bases separating them. CDR3 in amino acids: CASSQVVEGRETQYF. The CDR3 DNA reads as TGTGCCAGCAGCCAGGTAGTAGAGGGAAGGGAGACCCAGTACTTC.

Of note for this clone: Different DNA sequences within this sample yield the same CDR3. This chain uses TRBV28 with TRBJ2-5; D gene ambiguous. CDR1 and CDR2 from the germline V gene are MDHEN and SYDVKM. Trimming left V 3 bases short and J 2 bases short, with 4 bases between. The CDR3 covers 12 residues. The DNA for the CDR3 is TGTGCCAGCAGTTTTCTTCAAGAGACCCAGTACTTC. Amino acid sequence: CASSFLQETQYF.

J is TRBJ2-7 and V is TRBV28; D uncertain. The germline CDR1 and CDR2 sequences are MDHEN and SYDVKM. The CDR3 has 13 amino acids. V gave up 10 bases and J gave up 1 base, with 14 bases separating them. CDR3 sequence (DNA): TGTGCCACCCAGGTCCCCGGGTCCTACGAGCAGTACTTC. Its protein product is CATQVPGSYEQYF.

This sequence joins TRBV4-2 and TRBJ2-3; D is undetermined. This CDR3 spans 17 amino acids. Trimming left V 3 bases short and J 2 bases short, with 18 bases between. Germline V gene sequence: CDR1 LGHNA, CDR2 YNFKEQ. The CDR3 DNA reads TGTGCCAGCAGCCAGGCAACCACTCTAACCGCCACAGATACGCAGTATTTT. This encodes CASSQATTLTATDTQYF.

The rearrangement links TRBV5-6 to TRBJ1-3; D remains unclear. Trimming shortened V by 4 bases and J by 0 bases, and 8 bases separated the two germline ends. The CDR3 totals 14 residues. Germline V gene sequence: CDR1 SGHDT, CDR2 YYEEEE. This CDR3 is CASSGPYSGNTIYF. Here the CDR3 DNA reads TGTGCCAGCAGCGGTCCTTACTCTGGAAACACCATATATTTT. The whole variable domain, remainder taken from reference TRBV5-6 and TRBJ1-3, is DAGVTQSPTHLIKTRGQQVTLRCSPKSGHDTVSWYQQALGQGPQFIFQYYEEEERQRGNFPDRFSGHQFPNYSSELNVNALLLGDSALYLCASSGPYSGNTIYFGEGSWLTVV.

The V and J genes are TRBV18 and TRBJ1-2; D is perhaps TRBD1 (6 bases). Trimming pared 4 bases from V and 4 bases from J, leaving 13 bases between. Germline lookup yields CDR1 KGHSH and CDR2 LQKENI. The CDR3 runs 14 residues. The CDR3 loop is CASSHRELGYGYTF. DNA of the CDR3: TGTGCCAGCTCACACAGGGAGCTCGGCTATGGCTACACCTTC.

This chain joins TRBV14 and TRBJ2-3; TRBD2 matches at 9 bases. Germline CDR1 is SGHDN and CDR2 is FVKESK. This CDR3 spans 16 amino acids. V was pared by 6 bases and J by 2 bases, with 9 bases of the junction left unmatched. The chain's CDR3 is CASSPSGTGDTDTQYF. The CDR3 DNA reads as TGTGCCAGCAGTCCTAGCGGGACGGGCGACACAGATACGCAGTATTTT.

V usage is TRBV7-3 and J usage is TRBJ2-6; no clear D. The V and J ends lost 4 bases and 0 bases respectively, with 10 bases between them. The length of the CDR3 is 16 residues. Germline loops: CDR1 SGHTA, CDR2 FQGTGA. The CDR3 loop is CASSSRLSSGANVLTF. In nucleotides, the CDR3 is TGTGCCAGCAGCTCAAGACTGAGCTCTGGGGCCAACGTCCTGACTTTC.

The chain links TRBV5-4 to TRBJ2-2, with D perhaps TRBD2 (6 bases). The CDR3 extends over 14 amino acids. Trimming cost V 3 bases and J 3 bases, with 9 bases left between them. Germline-derived CDR1 and CDR2 are SGHNT and YYREEE (reference sequence). DNA for the CDR3: TGTGCCAGCAGCTCGGGACTCTACACCGGGGAGCTGTTTTTT. Protein product: CASSSGLYTGELFF. Combining the CDR3 with reference TRBV5-4 and TRBJ2-2 gives the whole variable domain ETGVTQSPTHLIKTRGQQVTLRCSSQSGHNTVSWYQQALGQGPQFIFQYYREEENGRGNFPPRFSGLQFPNYSSELNVNALELDDSALYLCASSSGLYTGELFFGEGSRLTVL.

The V and J genes are TRBV4-3 and TRBJ2-1; D gene unclear. CDR1 is LGHNA and CDR2 is YSLEER in the germline V gene. The CDR3 contains 12 residues. Deletions cut 1 base from V and 5 bases from J, with 3 bases between. The chain's CDR3 is CASSQGNNEQFF. DNA for the CDR3: TGCGCCAGCAGCCAAGGAAACAATGAGCAGTTCTTC.

The chain employs TRBV7-2 and TRBJ2-1; 11 nucleotides match TRBD2. With 1 base clipped from V and 12 bases from J, the junction kept 8 bases outside the gene matches. The CDR3 runs to 15 residues. Germline CDR1 is SGHTA and CDR2 is FQGNSA. The CDR3 nucleotides are TGTGCCAGCAGCTTAGTGACTAGCGGGGATTATAGGCAGTTCTTC. Protein: CASSLVTSGDYRQFF. Together with reference TRBV7-2 and TRBJ2-1, the CDR3 gives the full variable domain: GAGVSQSPSNKVTEKGKDVELRCDPISGHTALYWYRQSLGQGLEFLIYFQGNSAPDKSGLPSDRFSAERTGGSVSTLTIQRTQQEDSAVYLCASSLVTSGDYRQFFGPGTRLTVL.

The genes are TRBV6-5 and TRBJ2-6; D is undetermined. V was pared by 6 bases and J by 3 bases, with 6 bases between. CDR1 is MNHEY, CDR2 SVGAGI, per germline. CDR3 size: 13 residues. The CDR3 reads CASRLGGANVLTF. CDR3 DNA sequence: TGTGCCAGCAGACTGGGTGGGGCCAACGTCCTGACTTTC.

In its sample, this clone was seen once. Other DNA sequences from this sample encode an identical CDR3 as well. J is TRBJ2-4 and V is TRBV9; D gene unclear. Germline lookup yields CDR1 SGDLS and CDR2 YYNGEE. This CDR3 is built from 14 residues. Trimming removed 0 bases at V and 0 bases at J, with 4 bases between. CDR3 sequence (DNA): TGTGCCAGCAGCGTAGGCTTAGCCAAAAACATTCAGTACTTC. Its protein product is CASSVGLAKNIQYF.

The chain has TRBV15 and TRBJ1-4; 7 bases are a match to TRBD1. This CDR3 has 13 residues. Germline V gene data show CDR1 as LNHNV and CDR2 as YYDKDF (reference sequence). Trimming removed 9 bases from V and 4 bases from J; junction bases left unmatched: 5. The CDR3 bases are TGTGCCACTACCAGGGGGGGTAATGAAAAACTGTTTTTT. It codes for CATTRGGNEKLFF.

J is TRBJ1-4 and V is TRBV18; D is possibly TRBD1 (5 bases). The V end was cut by 6 bases, the J end by 8 bases, with 19 bases between. Germline CDR1 and CDR2: KGHSH and LQKENI. The CDR3 is 15 residues long. The CDR3 region is CASSKPGGIKEKLFF. Here the CDR3 DNA reads TGTGCCAGCTCTAAACCTGGGGGTATTAAGGAAAAACTGTTTTTT.

Regarding this clone: Other DNA sequences in the same sample also yield this CDR3. CDR3 nucleotide sequence: TGCGCCAGCAGTTTGACTAGCGGGACCTACGAGCAGTACTTC. This gives the protein CASSLTSGTYEQYF. The chain combines TRBV5-1 with TRBJ2-7; TRBD2 matches at 11 bases. Germline V gene sequence: CDR1 SGHRS, CDR2 YFSETQ. This CDR3 comprises 14 residues. Trimming removed 5 bases from V and 2 bases from J; junction bases left unmatched: 3.

The chain joins TRBV28 to TRBJ1-2; D might be TRBD1 (5 bases). Trimming removed 2 bases from V and 2 bases from J, with 12 bases in between. CDR1 MDHEN and CDR2 SYDVKM come from the germline V gene. The CDR3 totals 15 residues. In DNA, the CDR3 is TGTGCCAGCAGTTTAGGGCAAACAGGCAACTATGGCTACACCTTC. It specifies CASSLGQTGNYGYTF.

The CDR3, as DNA: TGTGCCGGCTACATAGAGTCCGGGGAGCTGTTTTTT. Residues: CAGYIESGELFF. The chain has TRBV6-4 and TRBJ2-2; D is unresolved. Germline V gene lookup returns CDR1 MRHNA and CDR2 SNTAGT. V was pared by 11 bases and J by 6 bases, with 13 bases between. The length of the CDR3 is 12 residues.

The chain recombines TRBV5-5 with TRBJ2-7, with D unclear. CDR3 length: 11 residues. Germline V gene sequence: CDR1 SGHKS, CDR2 YYEKEE (reference sequence). The V end lost 4 bases, the J end lost 1 base, and 3 bases lay between the germline ends. The CDR3 DNA reads as TGTGCCAGCAGCGTTTCCTACGAGCAGTACTTC. This gives the protein CASSVSYEQYF.

The chain employs TRBV27 and TRBJ2-1; a weak D match, TRBD2 (6 bases). The germline V gene encodes CDR1 MNHEY and CDR2 SMNVEV (reference sequence). The V and J ends lost 8 bases and 2 bases respectively, with 19 bases between them. The CDR3 sequence is 16 residues long. The CDR3 protein is CASVQKWRETYNEQFF. The DNA of the CDR3 is TGTGCCAGCGTCCAAAAATGGAGGGAGACCTACAATGAGCAGTTCTTC.

This clone showed up just once. The chain has TRBV18 and TRBJ1-1, with 12 bases fitting TRBD1. Germline loops: CDR1 KGHSH, CDR2 LQKENI. CDR3 length equals 18 residues. V was pared by 3 bases and J by 3 bases, with 11 bases of the junction left unmatched. Here the CDR3 reads CASSPLPGQGARDTEAFF. DNA for the CDR3: TGTGCCAGCTCACCTTTACCGGGACAGGGGGCGCGGGACACTGAAGCTTTCTTT. The full variable domain, in which reference TRBV18 and TRBJ1-1 provide the parts outside the CDR3, is NAGVMQNPRHLVRRRGQEARLRCSPMKGHSHVYWYRQLPEEGLKFMVYLQKENIIDESGMPKERFSAEFPKEGPSILRIQQVVRGDSAAYFCASSPLPGQGARDTEAFFGQGTRLTVV.

V and J are TRBV13 and TRBJ2-6, with D tentatively TRBD1 or TRBD2 (5 bases each). CDR1 is PRHDT, CDR2 FYEKMQ, per germline (reference sequence). The CDR3 is 18 amino acids. V was shortened by 1 base and J by 4 bases, with 17 bases between the two germline ends. For the CDR3, the DNA is TGTGCCAGCAGCTTAGTAGGGACGAGTGGTGCCGGGGCCAACGTCCTGACTTTC. It codes for CASSLVGTSGAGANVLTF.